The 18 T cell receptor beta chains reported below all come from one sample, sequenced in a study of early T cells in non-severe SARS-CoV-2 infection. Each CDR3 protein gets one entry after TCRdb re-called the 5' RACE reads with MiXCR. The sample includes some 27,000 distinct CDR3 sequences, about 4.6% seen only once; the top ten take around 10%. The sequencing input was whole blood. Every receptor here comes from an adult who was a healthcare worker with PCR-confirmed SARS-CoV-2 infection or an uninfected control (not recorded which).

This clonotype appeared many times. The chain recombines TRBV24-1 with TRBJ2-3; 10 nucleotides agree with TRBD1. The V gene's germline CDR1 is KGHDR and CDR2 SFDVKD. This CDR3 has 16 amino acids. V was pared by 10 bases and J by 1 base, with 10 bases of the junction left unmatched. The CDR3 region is CATGQGLYGGTDTQYF. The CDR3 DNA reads TGTGCCACGGGACAGGGGTTATATGGTGGCACAGATACGCAGTATTTT.

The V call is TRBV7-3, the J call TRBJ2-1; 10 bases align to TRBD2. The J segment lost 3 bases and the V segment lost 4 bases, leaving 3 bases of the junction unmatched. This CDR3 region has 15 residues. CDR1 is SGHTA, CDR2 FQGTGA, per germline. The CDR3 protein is CASSSRTSGYNEQFF. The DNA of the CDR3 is TGTGCCAGCAGCTCAAGGACTAGCGGCTACAATGAGCAGTTCTTC.

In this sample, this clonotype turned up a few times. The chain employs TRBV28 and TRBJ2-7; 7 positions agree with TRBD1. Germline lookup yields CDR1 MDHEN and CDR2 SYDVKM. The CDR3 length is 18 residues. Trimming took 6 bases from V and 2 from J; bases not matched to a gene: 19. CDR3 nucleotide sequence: TGTGCCAGCAGGCCAACGGGCTATACCGGGACAGCCGCCTACGAGCAGTACTTC. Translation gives CASRPTGYTGTAAYEQYF.

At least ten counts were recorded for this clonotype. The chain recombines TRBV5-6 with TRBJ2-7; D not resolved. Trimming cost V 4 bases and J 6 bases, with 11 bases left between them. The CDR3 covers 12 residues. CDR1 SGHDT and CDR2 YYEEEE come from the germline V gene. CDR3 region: CASSSFAREQYF. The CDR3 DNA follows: TGTGCCAGCAGCAGCTTCGCCCGCGAGCAGTACTTC.

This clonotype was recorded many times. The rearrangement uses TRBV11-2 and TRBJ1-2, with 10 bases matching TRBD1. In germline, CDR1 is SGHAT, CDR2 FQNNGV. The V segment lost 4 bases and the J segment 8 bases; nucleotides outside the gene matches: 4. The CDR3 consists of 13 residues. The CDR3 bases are TGTGCCAGCAGCTGGGACAGGGGATACGGCTACACCTTC. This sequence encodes CASSWDRGYGYTF.

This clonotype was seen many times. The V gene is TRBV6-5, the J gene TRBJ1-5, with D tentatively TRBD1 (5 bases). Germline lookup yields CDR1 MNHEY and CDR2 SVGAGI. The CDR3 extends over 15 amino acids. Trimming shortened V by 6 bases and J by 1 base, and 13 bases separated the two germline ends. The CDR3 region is CASRGDAGSNQPQHF. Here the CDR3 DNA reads TGTGCCAGCAGGGGGGACGCAGGAAGCAATCAGCCCCAGCATTTT.

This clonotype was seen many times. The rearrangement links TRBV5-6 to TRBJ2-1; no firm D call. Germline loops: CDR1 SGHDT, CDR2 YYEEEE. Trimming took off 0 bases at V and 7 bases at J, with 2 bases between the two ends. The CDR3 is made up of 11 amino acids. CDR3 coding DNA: TGTGCCAGCAGCTTGGCAAATGAGCAGTTCTTC. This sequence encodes CASSLANEQFF.

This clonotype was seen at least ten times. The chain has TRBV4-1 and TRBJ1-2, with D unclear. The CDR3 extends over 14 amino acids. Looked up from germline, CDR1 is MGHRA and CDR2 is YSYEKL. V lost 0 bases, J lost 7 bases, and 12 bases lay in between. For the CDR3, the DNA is TGCGCCAGCAGCCAAGAACAAGTGTCAAGTGGCTACACCTTC. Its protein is CASSQEQVSSGYTF.

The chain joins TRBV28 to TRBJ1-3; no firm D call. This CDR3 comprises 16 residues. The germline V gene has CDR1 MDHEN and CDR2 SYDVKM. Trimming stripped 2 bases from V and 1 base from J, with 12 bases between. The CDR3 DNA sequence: TGTGCCAGCAGTTTAGGTTTAAGAGGGTCTGGAAACACCATATATTTT. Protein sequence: CASSLGLRGSGNTIYF.

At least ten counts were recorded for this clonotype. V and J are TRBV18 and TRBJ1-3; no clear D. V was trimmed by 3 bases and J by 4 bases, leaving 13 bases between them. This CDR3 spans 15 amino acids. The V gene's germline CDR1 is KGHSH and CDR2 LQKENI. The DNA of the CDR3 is TGTGCCAGCTCACCTTCGGATATTTCGGGAAACACCATATATTTT. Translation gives CASSPSDISGNTIYF.

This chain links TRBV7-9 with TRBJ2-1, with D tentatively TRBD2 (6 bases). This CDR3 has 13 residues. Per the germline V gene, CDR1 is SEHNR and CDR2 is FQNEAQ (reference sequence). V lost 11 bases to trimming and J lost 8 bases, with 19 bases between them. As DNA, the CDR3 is TGTGCCTTACGGTGGGGGGAAGGGTATGAGCAGTTCTTC. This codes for CALRWGEGYEQFF.

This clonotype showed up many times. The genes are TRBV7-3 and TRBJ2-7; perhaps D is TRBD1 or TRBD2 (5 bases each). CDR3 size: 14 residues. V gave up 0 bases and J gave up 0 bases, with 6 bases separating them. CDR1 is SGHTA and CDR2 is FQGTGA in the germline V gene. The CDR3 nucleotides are TGTGCCAGCAGCTTAACAGGGACCTCCTACGAGCAGTACTTC. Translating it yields CASSLTGTSYEQYF.

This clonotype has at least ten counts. In DNA, the CDR3 is TGTGCCAGCAGCTTTTTGAAACAAGCGAACACCGGGGAGCTGTTTTTT. Amino acid sequence: CASSFLKQANTGELFF. This sequence joins TRBV11-2 and TRBJ2-2, with D unclear. The length of the CDR3 is 16 residues. Germline V gives CDR1 SGHAT, CDR2 FQNNGV. V gave up 3 bases and J gave up 0 bases, with 11 bases separating them.

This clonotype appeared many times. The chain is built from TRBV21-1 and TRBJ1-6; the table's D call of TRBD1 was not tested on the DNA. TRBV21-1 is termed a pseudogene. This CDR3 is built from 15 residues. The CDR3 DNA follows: TGTGCCAGCAGCCGCGTCGGAACAGGGGATTCACCCCTCCACTTT. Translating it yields CASSRVGTGDSPLHF.

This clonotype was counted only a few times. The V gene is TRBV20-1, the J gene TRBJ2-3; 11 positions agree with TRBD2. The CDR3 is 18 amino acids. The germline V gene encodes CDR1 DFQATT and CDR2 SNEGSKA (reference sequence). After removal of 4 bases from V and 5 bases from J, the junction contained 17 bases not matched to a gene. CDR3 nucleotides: TGCAGTGCTATCCCCCTAGCGGGGGGCATTCTTAGTGGAGATACGCAGTATTTT. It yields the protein CSAIPLAGGILSGDTQYF.

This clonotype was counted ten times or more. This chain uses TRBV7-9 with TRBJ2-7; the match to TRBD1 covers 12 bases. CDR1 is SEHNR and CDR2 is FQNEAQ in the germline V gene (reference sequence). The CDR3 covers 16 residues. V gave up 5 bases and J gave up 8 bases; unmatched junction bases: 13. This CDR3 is CASSRTGTGGAVKQYF. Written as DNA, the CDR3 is TGTGCCAGCAGCCGAACGGGGACAGGGGGCGCAGTAAAGCAGTACTTC.

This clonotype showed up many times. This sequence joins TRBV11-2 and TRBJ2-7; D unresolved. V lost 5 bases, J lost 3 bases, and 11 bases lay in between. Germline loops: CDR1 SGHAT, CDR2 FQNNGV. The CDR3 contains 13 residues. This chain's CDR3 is CASSHWTGYEQYF. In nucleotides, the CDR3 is TGTGCCAGCAGCCATTGGACCGGCTACGAGCAGTACTTC. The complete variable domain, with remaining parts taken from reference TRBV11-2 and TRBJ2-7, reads EAGVAQSPRYKIIEKRQSVAFWCNPISGHATLYWYQQILGQGPKLLIQFQNNGVVDDSQLPKDRFSAERLKGVDSTLKIQPAKLEDSAVYLCASSHWTGYEQYFGPGTRLTVT.

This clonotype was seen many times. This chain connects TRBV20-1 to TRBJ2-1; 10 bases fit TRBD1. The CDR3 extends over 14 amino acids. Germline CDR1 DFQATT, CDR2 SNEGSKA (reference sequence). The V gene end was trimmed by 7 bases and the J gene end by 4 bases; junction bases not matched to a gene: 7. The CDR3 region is CSGIGQGVYNEQFF. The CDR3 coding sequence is TGCAGTGGTATCGGACAGGGGGTTTACAATGAGCAGTTCTTC.